This T cell receptor (beta chain) was identified during a study of blood T cell repertoires in COVID-19. Study details: Samples taken during acute and convalescent COVID-19 were collected in the United States, Italy and Spain. Nucleic acid was either cDNA or gDNA, and it came from T cells, B-cell-depleted T cells, or PBMCs.

In the authors' methods: Scientists estimated how many nucleated cells there were by amplifying reference gene primers. Sequenced by immunoSEQ multiplex PCR; TCRdb stores in-frame clones only, minus some. That table furnishes V, J and clone size, whereas the DNA furnished D and trimming. The sample lists 70,000 to 100,000 clones, around 88% occurring once. The CDR3 is 18 residues long. CDR1 and CDR2 (germline): SGHTA, FQGNSA. J gave up 6 bases and V 5 bases, and 18 bases lay outside the gene matches. The TCR comes from an elderly man with active or convalescent COVID-19. The chain has TRBV7-2 and TRBJ2-2, with 7 bases fitting TRBD1. The material sequenced was peripheral blood. The CDR3 is CASSTNDRVYSVAGELFF. CDR3 bases: TGTGCCAGCAGCACAAACGACAGGGTTTATTCTGTGGCCGGGGAGCTGTTTTTT. Drawing the rest from reference TRBV7-2 and TRBJ2-2, the complete variable domain is GAGVSQSPSNKVTEKGKDVELRCDPISGHTALYWYRQSLGQGLEFLIYFQGNSAPDKSGLPSDRFSAERTGGSVSTLTIQRTQQEDSAVYLCASSTNDRVYSVAGELFFGEGSRLTVL.